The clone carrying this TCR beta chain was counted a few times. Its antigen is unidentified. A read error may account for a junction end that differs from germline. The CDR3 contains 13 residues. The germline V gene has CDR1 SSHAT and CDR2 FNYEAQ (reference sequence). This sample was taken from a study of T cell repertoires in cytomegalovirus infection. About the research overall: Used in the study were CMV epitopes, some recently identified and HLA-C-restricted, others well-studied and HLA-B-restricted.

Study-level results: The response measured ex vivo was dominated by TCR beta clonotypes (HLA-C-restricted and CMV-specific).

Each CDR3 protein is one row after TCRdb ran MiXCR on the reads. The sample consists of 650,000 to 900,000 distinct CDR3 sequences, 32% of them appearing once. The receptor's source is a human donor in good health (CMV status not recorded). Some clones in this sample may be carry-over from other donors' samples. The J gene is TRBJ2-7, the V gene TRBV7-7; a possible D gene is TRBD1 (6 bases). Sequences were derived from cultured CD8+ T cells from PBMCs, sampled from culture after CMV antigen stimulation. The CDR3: CASSNGQSYEQYF. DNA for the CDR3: TGTGCTAGCAGCAATGGACAGTCCTACGAGCAGTACTTC.